The next 6 T cell receptor beta chains were all read from a single sample in a study of CD8+CD57+ T cells in acquired aplastic anemia. Genomic DNA, the template, was used for profiling of the TCR beta VDJ and CDR3. TCRdb redid the calling of the reads with MiXCR, one entry per CDR3 protein. The table lists around 180,000 distinct CDR3 sequences, around 60% of them singletons. The material sequenced was sorted CD4+, CD8+, or CD8+CD57+ T cells (not recorded which) from PBMCs. The receptor set was obtained from a human donor in good health.

This clonotype appeared a single time. This may come from a read error, since a much larger clone is one base off. Likely a read error: the CDR3 ends without its conserved phenylalanine or tryptophan. This rearrangement joins TRBV7-3 to TRBJ2-2; D unresolved. CDR3 length: 14 amino acids. With 6 bases removed from V and 1 base from J, the gap between germline ends came to 9 bases. Per the germline V gene, CDR1 is SGHTA and CDR2 is FQGTGA. The CDR3 DNA is TGTGCCAGCAGTTACTACGGGAACACCGGGGAGCTGTTTTCT. It is translated as CASSYYGNTGELFS.

The chain uses TRBV7-8 and TRBJ2-5; 7 nucleotides match TRBD2. The CDR3 extends over 12 amino acids. With V trimmed by 5 bases and J by 3 bases, 0 bases remained unmatched. Germline values: CDR1 SGHVS, CDR2 FQNEAQ. CDR3 coding DNA: TGTGCCAGCAGCGGGAGGGAAGAGACCCAGTACTTC. It is translated as CASSGREETQYF.

This clonotype was recorded many times. The V gene is TRBV2, the J gene TRBJ2-1; D may be TRBD2 (6 bases). The CDR3 has 13 amino acids. Germline CDR1 is SNHLY and CDR2 is FYNNEI. With 7 bases removed from V and 7 bases from J, the gap between germline ends came to 14 bases. The CDR3 coding sequence is TGTGCCAGCATCGATGAGCTAGCGAATGAGCAGTTCTTC. It specifies CASIDELANEQFF.

In its sample, this clonotype was seen many times. This chain joins TRBV19 and TRBJ1-2; D uncertain. Between the trimmed V and J ends, which lost 0 bases and 0 bases, there was a span of 8 bases. The CDR3 consists of 15 residues. CDR1 is LNHDA and CDR2 is SQIVND in the germline V gene (reference sequence). CDR3 sequence (DNA): TGTGCCAGTAGTATAGATCTGGCAGCTAACTATGGCTACACCTTC. Translating gives CASSIDLAANYGYTF.

The V and J genes are TRBV24-1 and TRBJ1-2, with D hard to call. Trimming removed 5 bases from V and 2 bases from J, with 8 bases in between. The CDR3 contains 13 residues. Germline CDR1 is KGHDR and CDR2 is SFDVKD. The chain's CDR3 is CATSGTENYGYTF. CDR3 in DNA: TGTGCCACCAGTGGCACAGAAAACTATGGCTACACCTTC.

V and J are TRBV24-1 and TRBJ2-3; D could derive from TRBD1 or TRBD2 (6 bases each). The germline CDR1 and CDR2 sequences are KGHDR and SFDVKD. The CDR3 sequence is 17 residues long. Deletions cut 3 bases from V and 2 bases from J, with 17 bases between. CDR3 sequence: CATSDPGTTSFTDTQYF. DNA for the CDR3: TGTGCCACCAGTGATCCCGGGACAACTAGCTTCACAGATACGCAGTATTTT.